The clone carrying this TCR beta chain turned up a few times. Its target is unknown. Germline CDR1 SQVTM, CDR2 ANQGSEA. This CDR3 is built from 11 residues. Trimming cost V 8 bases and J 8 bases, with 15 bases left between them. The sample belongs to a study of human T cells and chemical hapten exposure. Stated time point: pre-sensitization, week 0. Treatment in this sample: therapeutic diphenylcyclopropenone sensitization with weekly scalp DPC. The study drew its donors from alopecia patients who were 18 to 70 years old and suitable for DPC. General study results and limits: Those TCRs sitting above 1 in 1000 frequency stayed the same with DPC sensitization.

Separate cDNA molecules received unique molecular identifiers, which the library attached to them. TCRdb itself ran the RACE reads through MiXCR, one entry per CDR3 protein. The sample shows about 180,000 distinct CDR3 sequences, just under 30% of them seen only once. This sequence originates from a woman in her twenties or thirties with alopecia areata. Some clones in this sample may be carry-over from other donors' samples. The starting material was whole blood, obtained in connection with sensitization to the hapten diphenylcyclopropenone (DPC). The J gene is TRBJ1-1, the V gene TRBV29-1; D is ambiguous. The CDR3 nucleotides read TGCAGCTTCGTTCTCCAAGCCGAAGCTTTCTTT. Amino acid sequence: CSFVLQAEAFF.